This T cell receptor (beta chain) was identified in a study of blood T cell repertoires in COVID-19 (dated by TCRdb to about 2020). With regard to the full study: The collaborator samples originated in the United States, Italy and Spain and spanned the acute and convalescent phases of COVID-19. Sample metadata almost always included a de-identified subject ID, COVID-19 status, age in years and sex. The prospective study material was composed of cDNA or gDNA derived from T cells, B-cell-depleted T cells, or PBMCs. Subjects who had been exposed to COVID-19, were actively infected with it, or had recovered from it provided the deeply sampled blood TCRbeta repertoires that made up the dataset. Where HLA class I and class II types were available, the types were taken from metadata supplied by the sample provider, not from assay-based typing. The samples were drawn from two sources: the first 160 participants of the ongoing ImmuneRACE study, and 1,200 or so subjects contributed by 6 global collaborators. The repertoires were made available in a free public database intended to serve as a resource for research on the immune response to SARS-CoV-2. General findings and caveats noted by the study authors: How much clinical and demographic metadata was included differed by source and by participant, and the metadata was provided uncurated.

TCRbeta CDR3 regions were amplified from genomic DNA using the immunoSEQ Assay, a bias-controlled multiplex PCR. Turning to the authors' computational methods: Within the assay, amplification of reference gene primers was used to estimate how many nucleated cells each sample contained. To quantify the absolute abundance of each unique TCRbeta CDR3 rearrangement, sequence reads were collapsed and filtered. Productive Simpson clonality was computed per sample as the square root of Simpson's diversity index over productive rearrangements. In TCRdb, the immuneACCESS table is reduced to in-frame sequences with V and J assigned. These tables do not hold every clone; where another copy was compared, an unresolved V gene accounts for under half, and the others remain unexplained. Clone size and V and J calls were adopted from that table, with D and trimming inferred from the DNA. This sample comprises over 150,000 clones, 80% to 90% of them detected only once. The ten largest account for about 19% of the sample.

There are 15 amino acids in the CDR3, from cysteine to phenylalanine inclusive. Solely the CDR3 DNA is kept, with 45 bases framed from the first base. Sequences SGHRS (CDR1) and YFSETQ (CDR2) are obtained from the germline V gene. V is pruned by 3 bases and J by 4 bases, leaving 6 bases of the junction without a gene match. Another Seattle source contributed samples from volunteer blood donors who had recovered from COVID-19. Each collaborating institution followed its own protocols to collect whole blood in K2EDTA tubes. For TCRbeta analysis, collaborators shipped samples in one of three forms: frozen whole blood, isolated PBMCs, or DNA extracted from either of those sample types. Points on this clone: Its cognate antigen has yet to be identified. No base qualities exist here, and no much larger clone lies one base off it.

Material for sequencing was peripheral blood. The source is a woman in her 70s who had recovered from COVID-19. This chain is built from TRBV5-1 and TRBJ1-5; 8 of the junction bases match TRBD1. The CDR3 is CASSWGTGGNQPQHF. The nucleotide sequence reads as follows: TGCGCCAGCAGCTGGGGAACAGGGGGAAATCAGCCCCAGCATTTT.